This T cell receptor beta chain was captured in a study of shared clonotypes between healthy human individuals. Germline loops: CDR1 GTSNPN, CDR2 SVGIG (reference sequence). Trimming shortened V by 3 bases and J by 4 bases, and 10 bases separated the two germline ends. The CDR3 totals 12 residues. Using immunoSEQ multiplex PCR, the repertoire was profiled, and TCRdb retains in-frame clones only, with some absent. The sample holds roughly 810,000 clones, approximately 97% seen once. Selected positively for CCR7 and CD45RO-negative, naive CD8 cells excluded terminally differentiated effector memory CD45RA+ cells.

The source is a man aged 25-45 years in good health. The sequenced material came from naive CD8+ T cells sorted from blood. The chain links TRBV30 to TRBJ2-7; D is unresolved. CDR3 protein: CAWSPDGYEQYF. The CDR3 DNA sequence: TGTGCCTGGAGCCCGGACGGGTACGAGCAGTACTTC.